The 16 T cell receptor beta chains below all came from one sample that was sequenced in a study of cytomegalovirus exposure and HLA in healthy donors. The PCR ran on 60 Vbeta and 13 Jbeta primers. Method: immunoSEQ multiplex PCR; TCRdb's copy keeps in-frame clones and lacks some. The repertoire holds some 150,000 clones, with 70% to 85% as singletons. The specimen was PBMCs. The receptors derive from a middle-aged man in good health and CMV-seronegative.

This chain links TRBV27 with TRBJ2-6, with D possibly being TRBD2 (5 bases). The V end lost 6 bases, the J end lost 2 bases, and 11 bases lay between the germline ends. The CDR3 is made up of 15 amino acids. Per the germline V gene, CDR1 is MNHEY and CDR2 is SMNVEV (reference sequence). The CDR3 sequence is CASSFGVTGANVLTF. The CDR3 DNA follows: TGTGCCAGCAGCTTCGGGGTGACTGGGGCCAACGTCCTGACTTTC.

The rearrangement joins TRBV7-8 to TRBJ1-2; D is ambiguous. Germline CDR1 SGHVS, CDR2 FQNEAQ. The CDR3 runs 15 residues. Trimming stripped 5 bases from V and 0 bases from J, with 13 bases between. CDR3 amino acids: CASSQDIPANYGYTF. CDR3 DNA: TGTGCCAGCAGCCAAGACATACCTGCTAACTATGGCTACACCTTC.

The chain couples TRBV6-6 to TRBJ2-2, with TRBD1 as a possible D gene (5 bases). V was pared by 2 bases and J by 0 bases, with 7 bases between. The CDR3 covers 15 residues. Per the germline V gene, CDR1 is MNHNY and CDR2 is SVGAGI (reference sequence). The CDR3: CASSYPTANTGELFF. CDR3 coding DNA: TGTGCCAGCAGTTACCCGACAGCGAACACCGGGGAGCTGTTTTTT.

This clone has a handful of counts. This chain links TRBV27 with TRBJ2-6, with 9 bases that match TRBD2. CDR3 size: 17 residues. V shed 6 bases, J shed 4 bases, and the junction held 10 bases outside the gene matches. CDR1 and CDR2 from the germline V gene are MNHEY and SMNVEV (reference sequence). This chain's CDR3 is CASRIAGAPEGANVLTF. The CDR3 bases are TGTGCCAGCAGAATAGCGGGAGCCCCGGAGGGGGCCAACGTCCTGACTTTC.

V and J are TRBV4-1 and TRBJ1-5, with TRBD1 as a possible D gene (5 bases). The CDR3 runs 17 residues. Germline V gene sequence: CDR1 MGHRA, CDR2 YSYEKL. The V end lost 0 bases, the J end lost 3 bases, and 15 bases lay between the germline ends. The CDR3, as DNA: TGCGCCAGCAGCCAAGATATGGGGGGTCGTCCCAATCAGCCCCAGCATTTT. As protein: CASSQDMGGRPNQPQHF.

With regard to this clone: Other nucleotide sequences from this sample produce the same CDR3. This sequence joins TRBV5-4 and TRBJ1-4; TRBD1 agrees at 7 bases. This CDR3 comprises 15 residues. Germline loops: CDR1 SGHNT, CDR2 YYREEE (reference sequence). Trimming cost V 0 bases and J 1 base; bases outside gene matches: 0. The CDR3 region is CASSLGQGTNEKLFF. The CDR3 nucleotides read TGTGCCAGCAGCTTGGGACAGGGAACTAATGAAAAACTGTTTTTT.

In regard to this clone: An end of the junction does not agree with germline; a read error may underlie this. V gene TRBV10-3 combines with J gene TRBJ2-4; TRBD2 matches at 12 bases. The CDR3 consists of 17 residues. Germline values: CDR1 ENHRY, CDR2 SYGVKD. The CDR3 here is CAISDPGLAGPQNSQYF. The DNA of the CDR3 is TGTGCCATCAGTGACCCGGGACTAGCGGGCCCGCAGAACAGTCAGTACTTC.

The chain combines TRBV7-9 with TRBJ1-2; 8 bases are shared with TRBD1. The CDR3 extends over 15 amino acids. CDR1 and CDR2 (germline): SEHNR, FQNEAQ (reference sequence). V lost 7 bases and J lost 0; bases outside the gene matches: 7. The CDR3 here is CASTVAGGTNYGYTF. The CDR3, as DNA: TGTGCCAGCACCGTAGCAGGGGGCACTAACTATGGCTACACCTTC.

The chain is built from TRBV10-3 and TRBJ1-2, with D perhaps matching TRBD1 (6 bases). The CDR3 is 13 amino acids. Trimming pared 10 bases from V and 8 bases from J, leaving 20 bases between. Germline loops: CDR1 ENHRY, CDR2 SYGVKD. CDR3 sequence reads: CASGPGAEKGYTF. In DNA, the CDR3 is TGTGCCAGCGGACCAGGGGCGGAAAAAGGCTACACCTTC.

This sequence joins TRBV5-1 and TRBJ1-4, with 9 nucleotides matching TRBD1. This CDR3 is built from 17 residues. The germline V gene encodes CDR1 SGHRS and CDR2 YFSETQ. V was clipped by 5 bases and J by 3 bases; unmatched bases: 11. CDR3 in amino acids: CASRSGQGRVSNEKLFF. In DNA form, the CDR3 reads TGCGCCAGCAGATCCGGACAGGGGAGGGTGTCTAATGAAAAACTGTTTTTT.

J is TRBJ1-5 and V is TRBV27; D not certain. This CDR3 is 12 amino acids long. Germline V gives CDR1 MNHEY, CDR2 SMNVEV (reference sequence). V lost 3 bases and J 7 bases, leaving 7 bases between the germline ends. In nucleotides, the CDR3 is TGTGCCAGCAGTTTTCCAGGCCAGCCCCAGCATTTT. Its translation is CASSFPGQPQHF.

This clone was seen once. The chain is built from TRBV28 and TRBJ1-5; D is perhaps TRBD1 (5 bases). CDR3 length: 14 amino acids. The germline V gene encodes CDR1 MDHEN and CDR2 SYDVKM. Trimming took off 3 bases at V and 7 bases at J, with 13 bases between the two ends. DNA for the CDR3: TGTGCCAGCAGTTTTGGGGGGGATAACCAGCCCCAGCATTTT. It yields the protein CASSFGGDNQPQHF.

The chain links TRBV19 to TRBJ2-2, with D possibly TRBD1 on 6 matching bases. This CDR3 has 17 residues. V was clipped by 2 bases and J by 4 bases, with 17 bases between them. Germline V gene sequence: CDR1 LNHDA, CDR2 SQIVND (reference sequence). The CDR3, as DNA: TGTGCCAGTAGTATAATTAGGGGGTCTGAACGCACCGGGGAGCTGTTTTTT. It is translated as CASSIIRGSERTGELFF.

CDR3 loop: CASSYLQGAGEQYF. Here the CDR3 DNA reads TGTGCCAGCAGTTACCTACAGGGGGCTGGGGAGCAGTACTTC. The chain is built from TRBV6-5 and TRBJ2-7; 9 positions match TRBD1. V trimming: 2 bases; J trimming: 7 bases; junction bases outside the gene matches: 6. Germline V gene data show CDR1 as MNHEY and CDR2 as SVGAGI. The CDR3 has 14 residues.

The chain couples TRBV27 to TRBJ2-5, with 9 nucleotides matching TRBD1. The germline CDR1 and CDR2 sequences are MNHEY and SMNVEV (reference sequence). The CDR3 contains 13 residues. Unmatched junction bases numbered 8, after V lost 4 bases and J lost 11 bases. The CDR3 DNA follows: TGTGCCAGCAGTTCCCGACAGGGGGTGACTCAGTACTTC. Its protein product is CASSSRQGVTQYF.

V and J are TRBV28 and TRBJ2-1, with D possibly being TRBD2 (5 bases). Germline CDR1 and CDR2: MDHEN and SYDVKM. V was shortened by 2 bases and J by 7 bases, with 15 bases between the two germline ends. This CDR3 contains 15 residues. CDR3 protein: CASSLRAGSGNEQFF. The CDR3 region has the DNA TGTGCCAGCAGTTTAAGGGCAGGATCGGGGAATGAGCAGTTCTTC.